The 15 T cell receptor beta chains presented below share a single source sample, sequenced in a study of blood T cell repertoires in COVID-19. Assay used: immunoSEQ multiplex PCR; TCRdb lists only in-frame clones, some missing. This table holds approximately 210,000 clones, about 86% found once. Sample: PBMCs or T cells enriched from blood (not recorded which). The receptors here all came from a woman aged 45-65 years with acute COVID-19.

This chain's CDR3 is CASTFAGGGTEKLFF. For the CDR3, the DNA is TGTGCCAGCACCTTCGCAGGGGGCGGGACCGAAAAACTGTTTTTT. The chain combines TRBV11-2 with TRBJ1-4; TRBD1 matches 8 bases. CDR3 length: 15 amino acids. Germline CDR1 SGHAT, CDR2 FQNNGV. J was trimmed by 8 bases and V by 7 bases; bases with no gene match: 12.

This chain connects TRBV4-3 to TRBJ2-1, with D possibly matching TRBD2 (6 bases). V lost 1 base and J lost 4, with 11 bases in between. Germline V gene data show CDR1 as LGHNA and CDR2 as YSLEER. CDR3 length equals 15 residues. The CDR3 nucleotides are TGCGCCAGCAGCCAAGGACTAGGGGAGTACAATGAGCAGTTCTTC. Translation gives CASSQGLGEYNEQFF.

The count of this clone is one. The chain carries TRBV5-1 and TRBJ2-7, with D tentatively TRBD2 (6 bases). Trimming stripped 4 bases from V and 2 bases from J, with 22 bases between. This CDR3 comprises 17 residues. Germline V gives CDR1 SGHRS, CDR2 YFSETQ. CDR3 loop: CASSTGPSGGGAYEQYF. CDR3 bases: TGCGCCAGCAGCACCGGGCCCTCTGGAGGAGGGGCCTACGAGCAGTACTTC.

The chain is built from TRBV25-1 and TRBJ2-4; the match to TRBD2 covers 9 bases. Germline V gene data show CDR1 as MGHDK and CDR2 as SYGVNS. V shed 1 base, J shed 7 bases, and the junction held 5 bases outside the gene matches. This CDR3 comprises 15 residues. The CDR3 sequence: CASSESLAGVNIQYF. Written as DNA, the CDR3 is TGTGCCAGCAGTGAATCCTTAGCGGGAGTTAACATTCAGTACTTC.

The CDR3 is CASSETGGHITAYTF. The CDR3 region has the DNA TGTGCCAGCAGCGAGACAGGGGGCCACATTACAGCCTACACCTTC. The rearrangement links TRBV9 to TRBJ1-2; 10 positions agree with TRBD1. The ends lost 3 bases at V and 10 bases at J; junction bases unmatched: 12. The CDR3 is 15 residues long. Germline V gene sequence: CDR1 SGDLS, CDR2 YYNGEE. Filled out from reference TRBV9 and TRBJ1-2, the complete variable domain reads DSGVTQTPKHLITATGQRVTLRCSPRSGDLSVYWYQQSLDQGLQFLIQYYNGEERAKGNILERFSAQQFPDLHSELNLSSLELGDSALYFCASSETGGHITAYTFGSGTRLTVV.

The V and J genes are TRBV10-3 and TRBJ1-2, with unresolved D. This CDR3 is built from 15 residues. Per the germline V gene, CDR1 is ENHRY and CDR2 is SYGVKD. V lost 6 bases and J 5 bases, leaving 19 bases between the germline ends. CDR3 coding DNA: TGTGCCATCAGAGAAGAGGGAAGCAAGAAATATGGCTACACCTTC. Its translation is CAIREEGSKKYGYTF.

This chain uses TRBV19 with TRBJ2-5; 8 nucleotides agree with TRBD2. V shed 2 bases, J shed 5 bases, and the junction held 7 bases outside the gene matches. This CDR3 is 15 amino acids long. Germline loops: CDR1 LNHDA, CDR2 SQIVND (reference sequence). CDR3 residues: CASSIKGSGVETQYF. In DNA, the CDR3 is TGTGCCAGTAGTATAAAAGGTAGCGGGGTTGAGACCCAGTACTTC.

This chain links TRBV4-3 with TRBJ2-7; 15 bases are shared with TRBD2. Unmatched junction bases numbered 4, after V lost 4 bases and J lost 6 bases. The CDR3 extends over 15 amino acids. Germline loops: CDR1 LGHNA, CDR2 YSLEER. Written as DNA, the CDR3 is TGCGCCAGCAGCCCGGGACTAGCGGGAGGAAGCGAGCAGTACTTC. It translates to CASSPGLAGGSEQYF.

The chain has TRBV5-1 and TRBJ1-4; a possible D gene is TRBD1 (5 bases). The germline V and J ends were trimmed by 0 bases and 5 bases, with 11 bases remaining between them. The CDR3 length is 15 residues. Per the germline V gene, CDR1 is SGHRS and CDR2 is YFSETQ. CDR3 nucleotide sequence: TGCGCCAGCAGCTTGGGGGGCACGGAGAATGAAAAACTGTTTTTT. It is translated as CASSLGGTENEKLFF.

V and J are TRBV7-2 and TRBJ1-4, with D unresolved. Looked up from germline, CDR1 is SGHTA and CDR2 is FQGNSA. The CDR3 is 14 amino acids. V lost 6 bases to trimming and J lost 5 bases, with 13 bases between them. CDR3 coding DNA: TGTGCCAGCAGTCCCGTAGGAGGAAATGAAAAACTGTTTTTT. Translated, it gives CASSPVGGNEKLFF.

The rearrangement uses TRBV5-4 and TRBJ1-3, with D uncertain. Germline V gives CDR1 SGHNT, CDR2 YYREEE (reference sequence). This CDR3 spans 16 amino acids. V lost 0 bases and J lost 3, with 13 bases in between. CDR3 sequence reads: CASSLEASGSGNTIYF. CDR3 coding DNA: TGTGCCAGCAGCTTGGAGGCTTCGGGGAGTGGAAACACCATATATTTT.

This chain uses TRBV7-2 with TRBJ2-5, with a tentative D call TRBD2 (6 bases). Trimming removed 6 bases at V and 5 bases at J, with 16 bases between. CDR1 SGHTA and CDR2 FQGNSA come from the germline V gene. The CDR3 loop spans 14 amino acids. The CDR3 region is CASSFGGFAETQYF. The CDR3 nucleotides read TGTGCCAGCAGTTTCGGGGGATTTGCTGAGACCCAGTACTTC.

V is TRBV3-1 (or the pseudogene TRBV3-2) and J is TRBJ2-5, with a weak D call TRBD2 (5 bases). Trimming took off 8 bases at V and 7 bases at J, with 26 bases between the two ends. This CDR3 spans 16 amino acids. From germline, CDR1 is LGHDT and CDR2 YNNKEL (reference sequence). The chain's CDR3 is CASAGRRRATDRTQYF. CDR3 sequence (DNA): TGTGCCAGCGCGGGTAGAAGGCGGGCCACGGACCGGACCCAGTACTTC.

The gene calls are TRBV14 and TRBJ1-2; the match to TRBD1 covers 7 bases. J lost 7 bases, V lost 3 bases, and 8 bases had no gene match. Germline CDR1 is SGHDN and CDR2 is FVKESK. This CDR3 is built from 14 residues. CDR3 in amino acids: CASSQQQGFGGYTF. CDR3 nucleotide sequence: TGTGCCAGCAGCCAGCAACAGGGGTTCGGTGGCTACACCTTC.

This clone was observed a handful of times. The rearrangement uses TRBV19 and TRBJ2-5, with TRBD2 identical over 8 bases. Germline loops: CDR1 LNHDA, CDR2 SQIVND (reference sequence). The CDR3 totals 13 residues. V shed 5 bases and J 4 bases; nucleotides not matched to a gene: 3. Here the CDR3 reads CASSPRGGETQYF. The CDR3 DNA is TGTGCCAGTAGTCCCCGGGGGGGAGAGACCCAGTACTTC.